This is a list of T cell receptor beta chains from one sample in a study of blood T cell repertoires in COVID-19. TCRdb's copy holds only in-frame clones and misses some; the assay was immunoSEQ multiplex PCR. The table lists 200,000 to 250,000 clones, about 88% of them singletons, with 2.7% in the top ten. Sequencing used peripheral blood. These receptors came from a woman aged 60 to 75 with acute or convalescent COVID-19. Each CDR3 is given with its conserved first and last residue. Fields, in order: V gene, CDR3 length, CDR3 protein.

V: TRBV2
length: 15
CDR3: CASGRQGYSNQPQHF

V: TRBV24-1
length: 14
CDR3: CATSDRGSYNEQFF

V: TRBV9
length: 15
CDR3: CASSPRVGGTGELFF

V: TRBV5-6
length: 14
CDR3: CASSLVRRGTEAFF

V: TRBV5-6
length: 15
CDR3: CASSFIVQGEDEQFF

V: TRBV10-3
length: 13
CDR3: CAISESEGLGLFF

V: TRBV19
length: 14
CDR3: CASSIGGAADTQYF

V: TRBV7-2
length: 14
CDR3: CASSLRRDSSPLHF

V: TRBV30
length: 16
CDR3: CAWSAGQGAKYYGYTF

V: TRBV15
length: 14
CDR3: CATRGQGNNYGYTF

V: TRBV6-6
length: 15
CDR3: CASSYSGGRDYEQYF

V: TRBV15
length: 18
CDR3: CATSQTGTGGFKNYGYTF

V: TRBV5-1
length: 14
CDR3: CASSSGQIDYGYTF

V: TRBV6-6
length: 11
CDR3: CATHSDEKLFF

V: TRBV5-1
length: 15
CDR3: CASSLDPRRDSPLHF

V: TRBV28
length: 14
CDR3: CASSLQGPLQPQHF

V: TRBV27
length: 17
CDR3: CASSLGGWKSSYNEQFF

V: TRBV28
length: 15
CDR3: CASSLTSGGQETQYF

V: TRBV9
length: 11
CDR3: CASRSSNEQFF

V: TRBV19
length: 16
CDR3: CASSHRGGGSSYEQYF

V: TRBV18
length: 14
CDR3: CASSLDRGDYGYTF

V: TRBV5-4
length: 15
CDR3: CASSWNRQGPYEQYF

V: TRBV27
length: 14
CDR3: CASSPTRQDPKLFF

V: TRBV4-1
length: 22
CDR3: CASTPFPDRVFRGRAGEGELFF

V: TRBV3-1/TRBV3-2
length: 11
CDR3: CASSSGGPQHF

V: TRBV5-1
length: 18
CDR3: CASSLARTGDSRTDTQYF

V: TRBV6-6
length: 15
CDR3: CASSYPGGPSYEQYF

V: TRBV5-5
length: 18
CDR3: CASSLGLAGGPNTGELFF

V: TRBV24-1
length: 17
CDR3: CATSDVAGKPTTDTQYF

V: TRBV5-1
length: 14
CDR3: CASTEGQGSGELFF

V: TRBV28
length: 15
CDR3: CASSLNAPGQGHAFF